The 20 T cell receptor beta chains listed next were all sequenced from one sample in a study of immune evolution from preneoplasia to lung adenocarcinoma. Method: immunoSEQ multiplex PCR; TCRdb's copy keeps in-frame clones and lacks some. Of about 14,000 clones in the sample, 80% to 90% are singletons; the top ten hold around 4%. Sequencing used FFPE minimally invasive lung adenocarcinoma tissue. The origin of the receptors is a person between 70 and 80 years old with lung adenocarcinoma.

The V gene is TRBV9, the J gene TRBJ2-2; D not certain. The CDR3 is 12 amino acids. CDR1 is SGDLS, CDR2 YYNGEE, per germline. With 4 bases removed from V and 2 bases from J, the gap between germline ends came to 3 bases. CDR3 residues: CASSLNTGELFF. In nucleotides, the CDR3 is TGTGCCAGCAGCCTCAACACCGGGGAGCTGTTTTTT.

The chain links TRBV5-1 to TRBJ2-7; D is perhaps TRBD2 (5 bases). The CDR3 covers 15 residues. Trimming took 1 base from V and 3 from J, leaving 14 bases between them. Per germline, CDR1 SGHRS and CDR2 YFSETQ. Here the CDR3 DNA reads TGCGCCAGCAGCTTGCTAGCCGGGAATGGCTACGAGCAGTACTTC. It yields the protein CASSLLAGNGYEQYF. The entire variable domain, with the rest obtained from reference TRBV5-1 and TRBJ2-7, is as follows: KAGVTQTPRYLIKTRGQQVTLSCSPISGHRSVSWYQQTPGQGLQFLFEYFSETQRNKGNFPGRFSGRQFSNSRSEMNVSTLELGDSALYLCASSLLAGNGYEQYFGPGTRLTVT.

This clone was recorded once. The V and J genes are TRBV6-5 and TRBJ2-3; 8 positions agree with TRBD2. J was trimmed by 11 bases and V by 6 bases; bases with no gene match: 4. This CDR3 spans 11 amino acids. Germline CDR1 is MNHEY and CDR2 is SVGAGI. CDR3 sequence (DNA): TGTGCCAGCAGACATCTAGCGGGGCAGTATTTT. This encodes CASRHLAGQYF.

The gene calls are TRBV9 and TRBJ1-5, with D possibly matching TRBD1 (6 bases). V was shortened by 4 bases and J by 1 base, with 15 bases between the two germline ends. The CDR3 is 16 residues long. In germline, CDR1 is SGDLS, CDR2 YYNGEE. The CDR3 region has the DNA TGTGCCAGCAGCCCCACAGGGTGGTCAAGCAATCAGCCCCAGCATTTT. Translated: CASSPTGWSSNQPQHF.

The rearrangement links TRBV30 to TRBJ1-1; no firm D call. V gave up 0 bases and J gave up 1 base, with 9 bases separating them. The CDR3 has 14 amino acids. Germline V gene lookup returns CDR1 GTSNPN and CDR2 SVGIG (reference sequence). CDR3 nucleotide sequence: TGTGCCTGGAGTGTAGGCCAGAGGAACACTGAAGCTTTCTTT. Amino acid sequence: CAWSVGQRNTEAFF.

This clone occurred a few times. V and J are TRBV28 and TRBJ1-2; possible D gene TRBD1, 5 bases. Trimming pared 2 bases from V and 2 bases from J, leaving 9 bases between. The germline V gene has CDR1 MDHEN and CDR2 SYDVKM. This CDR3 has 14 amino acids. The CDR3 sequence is CASSLGAGNYGYTF. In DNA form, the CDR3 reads TGTGCCAGCAGTTTAGGGGCAGGGAACTATGGCTACACCTTC.

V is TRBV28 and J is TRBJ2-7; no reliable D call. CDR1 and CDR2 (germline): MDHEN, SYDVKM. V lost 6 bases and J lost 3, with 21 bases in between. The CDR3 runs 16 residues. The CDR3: CASSLRSAFSLYEQYF. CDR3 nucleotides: TGTGCCAGCAGCCTAAGGTCAGCCTTTAGTCTCTACGAGCAGTACTTC.

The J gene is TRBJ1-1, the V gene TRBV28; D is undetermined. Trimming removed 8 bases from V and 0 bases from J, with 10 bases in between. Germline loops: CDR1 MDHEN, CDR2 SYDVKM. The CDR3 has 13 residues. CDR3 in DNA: TGTGCCAGCGCGGGCCACATGAACACTGAAGCTTTCTTT. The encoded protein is CASAGHMNTEAFF.

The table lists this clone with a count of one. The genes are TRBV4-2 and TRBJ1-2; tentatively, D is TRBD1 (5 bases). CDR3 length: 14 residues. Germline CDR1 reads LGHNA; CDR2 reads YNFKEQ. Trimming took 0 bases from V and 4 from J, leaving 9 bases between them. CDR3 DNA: TGTGCCAGCAGCCAAGACGGGACCTCCTATGGCTACACCTTC. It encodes CASSQDGTSYGYTF.

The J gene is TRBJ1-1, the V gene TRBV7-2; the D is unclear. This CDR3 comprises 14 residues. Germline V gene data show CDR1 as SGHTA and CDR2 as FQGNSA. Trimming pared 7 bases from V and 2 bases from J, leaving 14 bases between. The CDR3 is CASNFGEINTEAFF. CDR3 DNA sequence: TGTGCCAGCAACTTTGGGGAGATAAACACTGAAGCTTTCTTT.

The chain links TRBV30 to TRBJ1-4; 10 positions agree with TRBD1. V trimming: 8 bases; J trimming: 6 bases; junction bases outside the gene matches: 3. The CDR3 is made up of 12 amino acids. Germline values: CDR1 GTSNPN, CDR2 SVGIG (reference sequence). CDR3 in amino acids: CARDRGDEKLFF. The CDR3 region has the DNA TGTGCCCGGGACAGGGGAGATGAAAAACTGTTTTTT.

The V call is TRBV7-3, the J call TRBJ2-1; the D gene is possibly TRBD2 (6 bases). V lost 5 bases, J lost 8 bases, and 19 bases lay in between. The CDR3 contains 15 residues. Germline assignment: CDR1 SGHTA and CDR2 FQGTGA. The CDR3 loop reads CASSVDRAPGDEQFF. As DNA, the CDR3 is TGTGCCAGCAGCGTAGACAGAGCCCCGGGAGATGAGCAGTTCTTC.

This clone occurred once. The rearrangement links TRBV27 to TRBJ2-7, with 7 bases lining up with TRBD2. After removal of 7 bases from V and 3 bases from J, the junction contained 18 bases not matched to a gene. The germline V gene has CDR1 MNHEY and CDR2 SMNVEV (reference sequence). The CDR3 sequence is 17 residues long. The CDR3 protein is CASTRPPSGVPDYEQYF. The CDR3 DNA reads TGTGCCAGCACTCGTCCCCCAAGCGGGGTACCCGACTACGAGCAGTACTTC.

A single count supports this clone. CDR3 region: CASSQEEGWEYGYTF. The CDR3, as DNA: TGCGCCAGCAGCCAAGAGGAGGGTTGGGAATATGGCTACACCTTC. The chain is built from TRBV4-1 and TRBJ1-2; no reliable D call. V lost 0 bases and J 5 bases, leaving 13 bases between the germline ends. Looked up from germline, CDR1 is MGHRA and CDR2 is YSYEKL. This CDR3 spans 15 amino acids.

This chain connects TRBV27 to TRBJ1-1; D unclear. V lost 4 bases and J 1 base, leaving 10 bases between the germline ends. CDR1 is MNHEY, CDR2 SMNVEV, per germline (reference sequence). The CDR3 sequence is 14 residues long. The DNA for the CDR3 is TGTGCCAGCAGTTACAGATTCGGGAACACTGAAGCTTTCTTT. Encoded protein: CASSYRFGNTEAFF.

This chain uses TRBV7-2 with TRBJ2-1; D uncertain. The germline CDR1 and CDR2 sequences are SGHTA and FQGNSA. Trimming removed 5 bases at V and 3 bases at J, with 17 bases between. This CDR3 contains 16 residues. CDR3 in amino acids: CASSHGPDGIYNEQFF. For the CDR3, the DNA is TGTGCCAGCAGCCACGGACCCGACGGAATCTACAATGAGCAGTTCTTC.

The CDR3 loop is CASSPRSSVRIAEQYF. The CDR3 coding sequence is TGTGCCAGCAGCCCGAGGAGCAGCGTCCGGATTGCCGAGCAGTACTTC. The chain links TRBV9 to TRBJ2-7; D is undetermined. This CDR3 contains 16 residues. V lost 4 bases and J 6 bases, leaving 23 bases between the germline ends. Germline CDR1 is SGDLS and CDR2 is YYNGEE.

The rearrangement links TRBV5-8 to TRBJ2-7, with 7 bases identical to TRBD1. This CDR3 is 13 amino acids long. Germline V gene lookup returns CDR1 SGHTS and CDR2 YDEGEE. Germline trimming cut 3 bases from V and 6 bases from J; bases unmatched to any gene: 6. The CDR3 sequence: CASSSTGLGEQYF. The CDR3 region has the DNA TGTGCCAGCAGCTCGACAGGGCTGGGCGAGCAGTACTTC.

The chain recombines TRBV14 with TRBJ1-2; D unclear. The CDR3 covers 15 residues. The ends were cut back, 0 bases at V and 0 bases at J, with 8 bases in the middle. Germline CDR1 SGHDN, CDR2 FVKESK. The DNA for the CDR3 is TGTGCCAGCAGCCAAGAGACCTGGACTAACTATGGCTACACCTTC. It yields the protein CASSQETWTNYGYTF.

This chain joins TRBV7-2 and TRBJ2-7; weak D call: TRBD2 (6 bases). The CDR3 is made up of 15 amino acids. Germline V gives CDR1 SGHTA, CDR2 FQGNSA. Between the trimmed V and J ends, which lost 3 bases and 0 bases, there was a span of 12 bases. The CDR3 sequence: CASSFVGGGSYEQYF. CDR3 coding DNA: TGTGCCAGCAGCTTCGTTGGGGGAGGCTCCTACGAGCAGTACTTC.